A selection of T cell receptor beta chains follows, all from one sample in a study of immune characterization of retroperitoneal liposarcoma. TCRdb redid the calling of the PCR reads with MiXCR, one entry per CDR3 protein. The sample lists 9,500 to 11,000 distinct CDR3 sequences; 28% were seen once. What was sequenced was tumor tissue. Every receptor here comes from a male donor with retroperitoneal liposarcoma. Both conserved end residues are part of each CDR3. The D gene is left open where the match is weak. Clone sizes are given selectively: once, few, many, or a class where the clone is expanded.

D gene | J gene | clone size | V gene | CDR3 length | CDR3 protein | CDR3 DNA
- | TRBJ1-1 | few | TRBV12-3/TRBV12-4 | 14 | CASSLAQGNTEAFF | TGTGCCAGCAGTTTAGCGCAGGGGAACACTGAAGCTTTCTTT
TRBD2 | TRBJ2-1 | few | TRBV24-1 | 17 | CATSDRRTSGRLHEQFF | TGTGCCACCAGTGATCGAAGGACTAGCGGGAGACTTCATGAGCAGTTCTTC
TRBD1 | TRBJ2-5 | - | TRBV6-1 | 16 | CASSESPGTGVETQYF | TGTGCCAGCAGTGAATCCCCAGGGACAGGGGTCGAGACCCAGTACTTC
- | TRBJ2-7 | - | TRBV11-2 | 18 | CASSLDPPFLDSYNEQYF | TGTGCCAGCAGCTTAGATCCGCCCTTCCTAGACTCCTACAATGAGCAGTACTTC
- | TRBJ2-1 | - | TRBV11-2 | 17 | CASSLGIRGDGRETQFF | TGTGCCAGCAGCTTAGGAATTCGAGGAGACGGTCGGGAGACCCAGTTCTTC
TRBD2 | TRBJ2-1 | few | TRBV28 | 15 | CASSSAGLAVYEQFF | TGTGCCAGCAGCTCCGCGGGACTAGCGGTCTACGAGCAGTTCTTC
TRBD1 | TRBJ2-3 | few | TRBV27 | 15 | CASSGPGGGTDTQYF | TGTGCCAGCAGTGGTCCAGGGGGCGGCACAGATACGCAGTATTTT
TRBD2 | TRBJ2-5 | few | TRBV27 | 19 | CASSLGPPGLAGGWETQYF | TGTGCCAGCAGTTTGGGACCTCCGGGACTAGCGGGAGGTTGGGAGACCCAGTACTTC
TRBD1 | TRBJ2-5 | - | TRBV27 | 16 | CASSLYPGQIGETQYF | TGTGCCAGCAGTTTATATCCGGGACAGATTGGGGAGACCCAGTACTTC
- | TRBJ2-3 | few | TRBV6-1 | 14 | CASSKGPLQNTQYF | TGTGCCAGCAGTAAGGGACCCCTTCAAAATACGCAGTATTTT
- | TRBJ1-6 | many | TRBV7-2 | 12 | CASSLRGSALHF | TGTGCCAGCAGCTTACGCGGGTCGGCCCTCCACTTT
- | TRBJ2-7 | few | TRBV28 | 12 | CASSTGTYEQYF | TGTGCCAGCAGTACAGGAACCTACGAGCAGTACTTC
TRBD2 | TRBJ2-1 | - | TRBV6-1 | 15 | CASSISGHDSYEQFF | TGTGCCAGCAGCATTAGCGGGCATGACTCCTACGAGCAGTTCTTC
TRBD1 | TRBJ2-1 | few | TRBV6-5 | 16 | CASSRNAGTGVNEQFF | TGTGCCAGCAGTAGAAATGCAGGGACAGGGGTCAATGAGCAGTTCTTC
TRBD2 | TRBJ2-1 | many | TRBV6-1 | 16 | CASSNNGGGRRNEQFF | TGTGCCAGCAGCAACAATGGCGGGGGTAGGAGAAATGAGCAGTTCTTC
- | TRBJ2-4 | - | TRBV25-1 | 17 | CASSEARQPLAKNIQYF | TGTGCCAGCAGTGAAGCCAGACAACCCCTAGCCAAAAACATTCAGTACTTC
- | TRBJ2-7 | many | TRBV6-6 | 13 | CASSYWRLYEQYF | TGTGCCAGCAGTTACTGGCGGCTCTACGAGCAGTACTTC
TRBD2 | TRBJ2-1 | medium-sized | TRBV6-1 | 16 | CASSVSLAGGGNEQFF | TGTGCCAGCAGTGTCTCTCTAGCGGGAGGTGGGAATGAGCAGTTCTTC
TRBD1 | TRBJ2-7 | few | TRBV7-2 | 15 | CASSSETGTSYEQYF | TGTGCCAGCAGCTCAGAGACAGGGACCTCCTACGAGCAGTACTTC
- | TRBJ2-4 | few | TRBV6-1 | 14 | CASIRGGAYNEQYF | TGTGCCAGCATACGAGGGGGGGCCTACAATGAGCAGTACTTC
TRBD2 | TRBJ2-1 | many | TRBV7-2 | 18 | CASSFYLAGDVDSYEQFF | TGTGCCAGCAGCTTTTATCTAGCGGGAGATGTAGACTCCTACGAGCAGTTCTTC
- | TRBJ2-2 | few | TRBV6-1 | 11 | CASSYAGELFF | TGTGCCAGCAGTTATGCCGGGGAGCTGTTTTTT